This T cell receptor delta chain was identified in a study of Vδ1+ human thymocytes. General observations from the study: Thymic TRG and TRD repertoires appeared highly polyclonal, with Gaussian CDR3 length distributions.

There are 15 residues in the CDR3. V lost 4 bases to trimming and J lost 0 bases; unmatched junction nucleotides: 4. Germline values: CDR1 TSWWSYY, CDR2 QGS. Extracted RNA was reverse transcribed into cDNA. The CDR3 regions were amplified by multiplex PCR from V-gene primers to a constant-region primer. TCRdb reran clone calling via CATT on the multiplex PCR reads. The table shows roughly 50,000 delta-chain clones, with roughly 15% occurring only once. This clone was seen a handful of times. Its target is not known. The receptor comes from a boy under two years old who had congenital heart surgery. The rearrangement links TRDV1 to TRDJ1; 8 bases agree with TRDD2. Input material: Vdelta1+ gamma-delta thymocytes from the thymus. Stated subset: FACS-sorted CD3+ TCRalphabeta- TCRVdelta1+ TCRVdelta2- thymocytes. The CDR3 is CALGGFLPHTDKLIF. The CDR3 DNA is TGTGCTCTTGGGGGCTTCCTACCGCACACCGATAAACTCATCTTT.